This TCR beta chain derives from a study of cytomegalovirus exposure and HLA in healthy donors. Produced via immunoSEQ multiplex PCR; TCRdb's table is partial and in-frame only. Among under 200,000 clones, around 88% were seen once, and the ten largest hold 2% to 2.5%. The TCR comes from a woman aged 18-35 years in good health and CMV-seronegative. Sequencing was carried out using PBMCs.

In nucleotides, the CDR3 is TGCGCCACTTTGTGGGGACAGGCCACCACCGGGGAGCTGTTTTTT. It yields the protein CATLWGQATTGELFF. V is TRBV10-2 and J is TRBJ2-2, with 8 bases that match TRBD1. The junction had 11 bases not matched to a gene; V was cut back by 10 bases and J by 4 bases. This CDR3 is 15 amino acids long. The germline gives CDR1 WSHSY, CDR2 SAAADI.